Listed below are T cell receptor beta chains from one sample, sequenced in a study of blood T cell repertoires in COVID-19. TCRdb's table, derived via immunoSEQ multiplex PCR, lists solely in-frame clones and lacks some. Of roughly 330,000 clones in the sample, about 90% are singletons; the top ten hold 5% to 7.5%. Material: peripheral blood. Source of these receptors: a man in his late teens or twenties who had recovered from COVID-19. Both conserved end residues are part of each CDR3. The D gene is left open where the match is weak. Rows may omit the clone size; those that give it use once, few, many or a size class.

j_call: TRBJ2-5; v_call: TRBV5-5; clone_size: -; d_call: TRBD2; cdr3_aa: CASSITGLAETQYF; cdr3_nt: TGTGCCAGCAGCATAACGGGACTAGCGGAGACCCAGTACTTC
j_call: TRBJ1-5; v_call: TRBV10-3; clone_size: -; d_call: -; cdr3_aa: CAISVDSPYQPQHF; cdr3_nt: TGTGCCATCAGTGTGGACAGTCCATATCAGCCCCAGCATTTT
j_call: TRBJ2-7; v_call: TRBV6-2/TRBV6-3; clone_size: -; d_call: TRBD1; cdr3_aa: CASSPGTGGPYEQYF; cdr3_nt: TGTGCCAGCAGTCCCGGGACAGGGGGTCCCTACGAGCAGTACTTC
j_call: TRBJ1-4; v_call: TRBV2; clone_size: -; d_call: TRBD1; cdr3_aa: CASSEDRRISKLFF; cdr3_nt: TGTGCCAGCAGTGAGGACAGGCGGATATCCAAACTGTTTTTT
j_call: TRBJ2-1; v_call: TRBV30; clone_size: -; d_call: -; cdr3_aa: CAWNSIQAPYNEQFF; cdr3_nt: TGTGCCTGGAACTCGATACAGGCCCCTTACAATGAGCAGTTCTTC
j_call: TRBJ1-5; v_call: TRBV21-1; clone_size: -; d_call: -; cdr3_aa: CASSSRDIGNQPQHF; cdr3_nt: TGTGCCAGCAGCAGCCGGGACATTGGCAATCAGCCCCAGCATTTT
j_call: TRBJ1-5; v_call: TRBV19; clone_size: -; d_call: TRBD1; cdr3_aa: CASSTRQGVSNQPQHF; cdr3_nt: TGTGCCAGTAGTACCCGACAGGGGGTAAGCAATCAGCCCCAGCATTTT
j_call: TRBJ2-2; v_call: TRBV11-2; clone_size: -; d_call: -; cdr3_aa: CASSLVSGKDTGELFF; cdr3_nt: TGTGCCAGCAGCTTAGTGTCCGGGAAGGACACCGGGGAGCTGTTTTTT
j_call: TRBJ1-4; v_call: TRBV5-1; clone_size: -; d_call: TRBD1; cdr3_aa: CASSLQGRNEKLFF; cdr3_nt: TGCGCCAGCAGCTTACAGGGGAGGAATGAAAAACTGTTTTTT
j_call: TRBJ2-5; v_call: TRBV2; clone_size: -; d_call: TRBD2; cdr3_aa: CASRTGTSGLGTQYF; cdr3_nt: TGTGCCAGCAGGACCGGGACTAGCGGGTTAGGGACCCAGTACTTC
j_call: TRBJ1-2; v_call: TRBV5-1; clone_size: -; d_call: TRBD1; cdr3_aa: CASSLDRGTGGYTF; cdr3_nt: TGCGCCAGCAGCTTGGACAGGGGGACCGGAGGCTACACCTTC
j_call: TRBJ2-1; v_call: TRBV14; clone_size: once; d_call: -; cdr3_aa: CASSQDRLGQFF; cdr3_nt: TGTGCCAGCAGCCAAGATCGGCTAGGACAGTTCTTC
j_call: TRBJ1-2; v_call: TRBV11-1; clone_size: -; d_call: TRBD1; cdr3_aa: CASSRDSVYGYTF; cdr3_nt: TGTGCCAGCAGTCGGGACAGCGTGTATGGCTACACCTTC
j_call: TRBJ1-2; v_call: TRBV28; clone_size: -; d_call: TRBD1; cdr3_aa: CASRQGARNYGYTF; cdr3_nt: TGTGCCAGCAGACAGGGGGCTCGGAACTATGGCTACACCTTC
j_call: TRBJ2-1; v_call: TRBV27; clone_size: -; d_call: -; cdr3_aa: CASIGSQEDRAYNEQFF; cdr3_nt: TGTGCCAGCATTGGGAGCCAGGAGGATAGAGCCTACAATGAGCAGTTCTTC
j_call: TRBJ1-2; v_call: TRBV5-6; clone_size: -; d_call: TRBD1; cdr3_aa: CASSLARLTGGGGYTF; cdr3_nt: TGTGCCAGCAGCTTGGCCCGCCTCACAGGGGGTGGTGGCTACACCTTC
j_call: TRBJ1-1; v_call: TRBV4-3; clone_size: -; d_call: TRBD1; cdr3_aa: CASSPEDRFGTEAFF; cdr3_nt: TGCGCCAGCAGCCCTGAGGACAGGTTTGGCACTGAAGCTTTCTTT
j_call: TRBJ1-1; v_call: TRBV4-3; clone_size: -; d_call: -; cdr3_aa: CASSQDLSSAMNTEAFF; cdr3_nt: TGCGCCAGCAGCCAAGATCTCTCCTCTGCGATGAACACTGAAGCTTTCTTT
j_call: TRBJ1-3; v_call: TRBV5-1; clone_size: once; d_call: TRBD1; cdr3_aa: CASSPDRGGNTIYF; cdr3_nt: TGCGCCAGCAGCCCGGACAGGGGTGGAAACACCATATATTTT
j_call: TRBJ2-2; v_call: TRBV29-1; clone_size: few; d_call: -; cdr3_aa: CSVLRGTGELFF; cdr3_nt: TGCAGTGTCTTAAGAGGCACCGGGGAGCTGTTTTTT
j_call: TRBJ2-3; v_call: TRBV7-3; clone_size: once; d_call: -; cdr3_aa: CASSLAPQETDTQYF; cdr3_nt: TGTGCCAGCAGCTTAGCTCCCCAGGAAACAGATACGCAGTATTTT
j_call: TRBJ1-6; v_call: TRBV7-9; clone_size: few; d_call: -; cdr3_aa: CASSLEGSRGGLSPLHF; cdr3_nt: TGTGCCAGCAGCTTAGAGGGGAGTAGGGGAGGGCTTTCACCCCTCCACTTT
j_call: TRBJ2-3; v_call: TRBV10-2; clone_size: -; d_call: TRBD2; cdr3_aa: CASRTSGSSGDTQYF; cdr3_nt: TGCGCCAGCAGGACTAGCGGGAGTTCGGGAGATACGCAGTATTTT
j_call: TRBJ1-1; v_call: TRBV9; clone_size: -; d_call: TRBD1; cdr3_aa: CASSTSGQPNTEAFF; cdr3_nt: TGTGCCAGCAGCACCTCGGGACAGCCTAACACTGAAGCTTTCTTT
j_call: TRBJ1-2; v_call: TRBV9; clone_size: -; d_call: -; cdr3_aa: CASSVGQNYGYTF; cdr3_nt: TGTGCCAGCAGCGTAGGGCAGAACTATGGCTACACCTTC
j_call: TRBJ1-5; v_call: TRBV2; clone_size: -; d_call: -; cdr3_aa: CASSAGGSRQPQHF; cdr3_nt: TGTGCCAGCAGTGCTGGGGGGTCAAGGCAGCCCCAGCATTTT
j_call: TRBJ2-2; v_call: TRBV25-1; clone_size: -; d_call: -; cdr3_aa: CASSSKGALTGELFF; cdr3_nt: TGTGCCAGCAGTAGCAAGGGAGCGCTCACCGGGGAGCTGTTTTTT
j_call: TRBJ2-1; v_call: TRBV12-3/TRBV12-4; clone_size: -; d_call: TRBD1; cdr3_aa: CASSVTGEGQFF; cdr3_nt: TGTGCCAGCAGTGTTACAGGGGAAGGGCAGTTCTTC
j_call: TRBJ1-2; v_call: TRBV27; clone_size: -; d_call: -; cdr3_aa: CASSSIPFYGYTF; cdr3_nt: TGTGCCAGCAGTTCTATACCATTCTATGGCTACACCTTC
j_call: TRBJ2-1; v_call: TRBV10-3; clone_size: -; d_call: -; cdr3_aa: CAISSDRDEQFF; cdr3_nt: TGTGCCATCAGTTCCGACCGGGATGAGCAGTTCTTC
j_call: TRBJ1-5; v_call: TRBV4-2; clone_size: few; d_call: -; cdr3_aa: CASSQSGGNQPQHF; cdr3_nt: TGTGCCAGCAGCCAATCCGGGGGCAATCAGCCCCAGCATTTT
j_call: TRBJ2-1; v_call: TRBV6-5; clone_size: -; d_call: TRBD1; cdr3_aa: CASRQGPGSYNEQFF; cdr3_nt: TGTGCCAGCAGACAGGGGCCCGGGTCCTACAATGAGCAGTTCTTC
j_call: TRBJ2-5; v_call: TRBV6-2/TRBV6-3; clone_size: -; d_call: -; cdr3_aa: CASSSITGSVDQYF; cdr3_nt: TGTGCCAGCAGTTCCATAACAGGGTCGGTGGACCAGTACTTC
j_call: TRBJ2-1; v_call: TRBV30; clone_size: -; d_call: -; cdr3_aa: CAWSPYLGGEQFF; cdr3_nt: TGTGCCTGGAGTCCCTACTTGGGAGGTGAGCAGTTCTTC
j_call: TRBJ2-2; v_call: TRBV7-9; clone_size: -; d_call: -; cdr3_aa: CASRFRGTGELFF; cdr3_nt: TGTGCCAGCAGATTCAGGGGTACCGGGGAGCTGTTTTTT
j_call: TRBJ2-7; v_call: TRBV2; clone_size: -; d_call: -; cdr3_aa: CASLKRETYEQYF; cdr3_nt: TGTGCCAGCCTTAAGAGGGAGACGTACGAGCAGTACTTC
j_call: TRBJ2-3; v_call: TRBV21-1; clone_size: once; d_call: -; cdr3_aa: CASSKAAGARLDTQYF; cdr3_nt: TGTGCCAGCAGCAAAGCGGCAGGGGCGCGTTTAGATACGCAGTATTTT
j_call: TRBJ2-7; v_call: TRBV7-2; clone_size: -; d_call: -; cdr3_aa: CASSSTGYEQYF; cdr3_nt: TGTGCCAGCAGCTCGACGGGCTACGAGCAGTACTTC
j_call: TRBJ1-2; v_call: TRBV11-2; clone_size: -; d_call: -; cdr3_aa: CASSLGSGQGYGYTF; cdr3_nt: TGTGCCAGCAGCTTAGGGTCGGGTCAGGGGTATGGCTACACCTTC
j_call: TRBJ2-7; v_call: TRBV19; clone_size: -; d_call: TRBD2; cdr3_aa: CASSILAGDFEQYF; cdr3_nt: TGTGCCAGTAGTATACTAGCGGGAGACTTCGAGCAGTACTTC
j_call: TRBJ2-7; v_call: TRBV6-6; clone_size: -; d_call: TRBD2; cdr3_aa: CASTGLADSYEQYF; cdr3_nt: TGTGCCAGCACCGGACTAGCGGACTCCTACGAGCAGTACTTC
j_call: TRBJ2-3; v_call: TRBV5-1; clone_size: -; d_call: -; cdr3_aa: CASSPGYPSTDTQYF; cdr3_nt: TGCGCCAGCAGCCCGGGGTATCCTAGCACAGATACGCAGTATTTT
j_call: TRBJ2-2; v_call: TRBV7-6; clone_size: -; d_call: -; cdr3_aa: CASSLGGSNTGELFF; cdr3_nt: TGTGCCAGCAGCTTAGGAGGATCGAACACCGGGGAGCTGTTTTTT
j_call: TRBJ1-1; v_call: TRBV4-1; clone_size: -; d_call: TRBD1; cdr3_aa: CASSPPYRGHWLWF; cdr3_nt: TGCGCCAGCAGTCCGCCTTACAGGGGGCACTGGCTTTGGTTT
j_call: TRBJ2-2; v_call: TRBV5-6; clone_size: -; d_call: TRBD1; cdr3_aa: CASSKTGANTGELFF; cdr3_nt: TGTGCCAGCAGCAAGACAGGGGCCAACACCGGGGAGCTGTTTTTT
j_call: TRBJ1-1; v_call: TRBV7-9; clone_size: -; d_call: -; cdr3_aa: CASSPGGTEAFF; cdr3_nt: TGTGCCAGCAGCCCCGGGGGGACTGAAGCTTTCTTT
j_call: TRBJ2-7; v_call: TRBV7-9; clone_size: -; d_call: -; cdr3_aa: CASSLVHYEQYF; cdr3_nt: TGTGCCAGCAGTTTAGTCCACTACGAGCAGTACTTC
j_call: TRBJ2-3; v_call: TRBV6-1; clone_size: -; d_call: -; cdr3_aa: CASSETGSADTQYF; cdr3_nt: TGTGCCAGCAGTGAAACAGGGTCGGCAGATACGCAGTATTTT
j_call: TRBJ2-1; v_call: TRBV6-7; clone_size: once; d_call: TRBD2; cdr3_aa: CASSYSNGGLAASSYNEQFF; cdr3_nt: TGTGCCAGCAGTTACTCGAACGGGGGTCTAGCGGCAAGCTCCTACAATGAGCAGTTCTTC
j_call: TRBJ1-5; v_call: TRBV27; clone_size: -; d_call: TRBD1; cdr3_aa: CASSSDRDNQPQHF; cdr3_nt: TGTGCCAGCAGCAGCGACAGGGACAATCAGCCCCAGCATTTT
j_call: TRBJ2-3; v_call: TRBV5-4; clone_size: -; d_call: -; cdr3_aa: CASSLGSGTDTQYF; cdr3_nt: TGTGCCAGCAGCTTAGGGTCAGGGACAGATACGCAGTATTTT
j_call: TRBJ1-4; v_call: TRBV6-5; clone_size: -; d_call: -; cdr3_aa: CASYSATNEKLFF; cdr3_nt: TGTGCCAGTTACAGTGCAACTAATGAAAAACTGTTTTTT
j_call: TRBJ2-2; v_call: TRBV9; clone_size: -; d_call: -; cdr3_aa: CASSANYGNTGELFF; cdr3_nt: TGTGCCAGCAGCGCGAACTACGGGAACACCGGGGAGCTGTTTTTT